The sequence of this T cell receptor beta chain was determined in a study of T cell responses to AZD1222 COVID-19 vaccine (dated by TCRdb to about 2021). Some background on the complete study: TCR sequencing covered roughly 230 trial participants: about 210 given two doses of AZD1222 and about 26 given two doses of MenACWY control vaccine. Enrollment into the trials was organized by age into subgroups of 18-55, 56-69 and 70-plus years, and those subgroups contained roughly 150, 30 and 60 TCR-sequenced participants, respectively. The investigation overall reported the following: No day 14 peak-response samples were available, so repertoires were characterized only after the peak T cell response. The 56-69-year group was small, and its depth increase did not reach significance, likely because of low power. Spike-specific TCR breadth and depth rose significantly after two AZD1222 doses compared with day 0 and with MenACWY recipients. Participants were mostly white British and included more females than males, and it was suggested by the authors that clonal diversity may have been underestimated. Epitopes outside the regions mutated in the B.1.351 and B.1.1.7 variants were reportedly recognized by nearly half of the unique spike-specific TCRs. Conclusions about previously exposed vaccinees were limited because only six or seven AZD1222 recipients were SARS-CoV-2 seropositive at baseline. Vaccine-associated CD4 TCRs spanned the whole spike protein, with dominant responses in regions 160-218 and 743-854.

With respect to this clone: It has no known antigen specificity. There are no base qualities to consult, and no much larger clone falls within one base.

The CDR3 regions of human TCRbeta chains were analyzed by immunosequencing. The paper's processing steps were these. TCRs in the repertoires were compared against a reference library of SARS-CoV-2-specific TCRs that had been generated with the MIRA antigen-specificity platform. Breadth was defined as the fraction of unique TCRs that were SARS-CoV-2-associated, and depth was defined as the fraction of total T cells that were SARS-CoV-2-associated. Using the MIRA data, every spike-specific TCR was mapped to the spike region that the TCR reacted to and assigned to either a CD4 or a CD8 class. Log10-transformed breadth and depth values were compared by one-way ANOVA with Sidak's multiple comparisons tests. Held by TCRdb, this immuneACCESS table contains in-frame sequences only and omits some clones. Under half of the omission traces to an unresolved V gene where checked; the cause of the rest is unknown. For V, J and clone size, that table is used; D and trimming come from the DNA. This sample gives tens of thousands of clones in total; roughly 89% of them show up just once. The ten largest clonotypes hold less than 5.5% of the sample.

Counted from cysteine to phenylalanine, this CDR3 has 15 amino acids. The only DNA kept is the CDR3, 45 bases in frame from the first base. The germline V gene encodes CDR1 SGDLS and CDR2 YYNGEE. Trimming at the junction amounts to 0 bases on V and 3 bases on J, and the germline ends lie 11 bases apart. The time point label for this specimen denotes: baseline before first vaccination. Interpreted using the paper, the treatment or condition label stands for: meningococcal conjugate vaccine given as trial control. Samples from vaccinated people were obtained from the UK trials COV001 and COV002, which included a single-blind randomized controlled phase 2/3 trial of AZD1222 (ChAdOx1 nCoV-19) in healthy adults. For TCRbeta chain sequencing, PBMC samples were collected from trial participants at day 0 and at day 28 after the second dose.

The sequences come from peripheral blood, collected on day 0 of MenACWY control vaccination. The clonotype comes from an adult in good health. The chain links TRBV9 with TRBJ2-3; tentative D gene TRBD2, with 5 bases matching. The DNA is TGTGCCAGCAGCGTAGGAATCGGGGAGACAGATACGCAGTATTTT. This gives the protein CASSVGIGETDTQYF.